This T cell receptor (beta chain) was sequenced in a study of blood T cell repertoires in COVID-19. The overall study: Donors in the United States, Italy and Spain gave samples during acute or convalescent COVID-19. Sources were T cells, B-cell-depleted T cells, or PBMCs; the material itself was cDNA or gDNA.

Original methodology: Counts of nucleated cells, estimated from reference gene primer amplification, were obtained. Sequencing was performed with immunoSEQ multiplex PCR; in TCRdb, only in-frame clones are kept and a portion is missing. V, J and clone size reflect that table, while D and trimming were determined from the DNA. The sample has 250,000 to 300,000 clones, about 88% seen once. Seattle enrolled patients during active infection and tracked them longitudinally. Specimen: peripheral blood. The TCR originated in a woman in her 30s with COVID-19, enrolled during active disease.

The CDR3 DNA reads TGTGCCTGGAGTGTAGGGGAGAACACTGAAGCTTTCTTT. Its translation: CAWSVGENTEAFF. The rearrangement joins TRBV30 to TRBJ1-1, with a possible D match to TRBD1 (5 bases). Germline assignment: CDR1 GTSNPN and CDR2 SVGIG (reference sequence). CDR3 size: 13 residues. V gave up 0 bases and J gave up 1 base, with 6 bases separating them.